Shown below are 28 T cell receptor beta chains from a single sample sequenced in a study of T cell repertoires in cytomegalovirus infection. Antigens of these TCRs are unknown. TCRdb used MiXCR to reprocess the reads, holding one entry per CDR3 protein. The table lists approximately 1,000,000 distinct CDR3 sequences, around 30% of them singletons. The sample consisted of cultured CD8+ T cells from PBMCs, taken from culture after CMV antigen stimulation. These receptors all stem from a human donor in good health (CMV status not recorded). Some clones in this sample may be carry-over from other donors' samples.

This clonotype was detected a few times. The genes are TRBV6-5 and TRBJ2-7, with a tentative D call TRBD1 (5 bases). Germline V gives CDR1 MNHEY, CDR2 SVGAGI. CDR3 length equals 17 residues. V was shortened by 2 bases and J by 3 bases, with 20 bases between the two germline ends. The CDR3 DNA is TGTGCCAGCAGTTACGGGAATCCAGGGTCTGATTACTACGAGCAGTACGTC. This codes for CASSYGNPGSDYYEQYV.

This clonotype was detected a few times. This rearrangement joins TRBV7-2 to TRBJ2-7; TRBD1 or TRBD2 may be the D gene (5 bases each). Trimming took off 6 bases at V and 12 bases at J, with 24 bases between the two ends. The CDR3 is made up of 14 amino acids. Germline CDR1 SGHTA, CDR2 FQGNSA. CDR3 sequence (DNA): TGTGCCAGCAGTCTCCCTGGGGGTTTGGGACCTTGGTACGTC. Residues: CASSLPGGLGPWYV.

This clonotype was found a few times. The J gene is TRBJ1-1, the V gene TRBV10-2, with D possibly being TRBD1 (5 bases). The CDR3 sequence is 15 residues long. V lost 8 bases, J lost 1 base, and 17 bases lay in between. Germline-derived CDR1 and CDR2 are WSHSY and SAAADI. CDR3 nucleotide sequence: TGCGCCAGCGGGCAGTCAGGACACAAGAACACTGAAGCTTTCTTT. Protein sequence: CASGQSGHKNTEAFF.

The chain joins TRBV5-6 to TRBJ1-2, with a weak D call TRBD1 (6 bases). CDR3 length equals 14 residues. Germline lookup yields CDR1 SGHDT and CDR2 YYEEEE. V lost 6 bases, J lost 8 bases, and 20 bases lay in between. The CDR3 region is CASTAMTGILGYTF. In nucleotides, the CDR3 is TGTGCCAGCACCGCCATGACAGGCATACTGGGCTACACCTTC.

This clonotype appeared a few times. The chain employs TRBV4-3 and TRBJ2-5; D might be TRBD1 (5 bases). CDR1 and CDR2 (germline): LGHNA, YSLEER. V lost 0 bases and J lost 2, with 10 bases in between. The CDR3 loop spans 15 amino acids. The CDR3 coding sequence is TGCGCCAGCAGCCAAGATTATAGGGGACAAGAGACCCAGTACTTC. Translated: CASSQDYRGQETQYF.

There are a few counts of this clonotype. The chain uses TRBV10-3 and TRBJ1-1; no clear D. CDR3 length: 15 amino acids. The germline V gene encodes CDR1 ENHRY and CDR2 SYGVKD. V gave up 6 bases and J gave up 4 bases, with 18 bases separating them. This CDR3 reads CAIRVGVSKSTEAFF. The CDR3 region has the DNA TGTGCCATCAGGGTGGGCGTATCCAAGAGCACTGAAGCTTTCTTT.

V usage is TRBV6-5 and J usage is TRBJ2-1, with D possibly matching TRBD1 (6 bases). Trimming cost V 5 bases and J 1 base, with 12 bases left between them. Germline-derived CDR1 and CDR2 are MNHEY and SVGAGI. The CDR3 loop spans 15 amino acids. CDR3 bases: TGTGCCAGCAGTCCGGGACAAGCTTCCTACAATGAGCAGTTCTTC. Translating it yields CASSPGQASYNEQFF.

The rearrangement uses TRBV4-3 and TRBJ1-1, with D possibly matching TRBD1 (5 bases). The CDR3 has 12 amino acids. Germline CDR1 is LGHNA and CDR2 is YSLEER. V dropped 8 bases and J dropped 7 bases, with 14 bases sitting between them. CDR3 in DNA: TGCGCCAGCCGGGGCGGCGGGGATGAAGCTTTCTTT. It is translated as CASRGGGDEAFF.

The chain couples TRBV12-5 to TRBJ1-2; D remains unclear. V was trimmed by 6 bases and J by 3 bases, leaving 11 bases between them. The germline V gene has CDR1 LGHNT and CDR2 FRNRAP. This CDR3 comprises 13 residues. The CDR3: CASGGSPDYGYTF. The CDR3 DNA follows: TGTGCTAGTGGGGGGTCCCCAGACTATGGCTACACCTTC.

The chain joins TRBV14 to TRBJ1-1; no firm D call. Trimming stripped 8 bases from V and 4 bases from J, with 17 bases between. This CDR3 region has 14 residues. CDR1 SGHDN and CDR2 FVKESK come from the germline V gene. The CDR3 sequence is CASRRAGRGTEAFF. In DNA form, the CDR3 reads TGTGCCAGCCGCCGGGCCGGGAGAGGCACTGAAGCTTTCTTT.

This clonotype was recorded at least ten times. The chain joins TRBV7-8 to TRBJ1-4; D gene unclear. Trimming stripped 5 bases from V and 3 bases from J, with 13 bases between. The CDR3 has 15 residues. Germline V gives CDR1 SGHVS, CDR2 FQNEAQ. Here the CDR3 DNA reads TGTGCCAGCAGCGCCCACTTGGGCGCTAATGAAAAACTGTTTTTT. Protein product: CASSAHLGANEKLFF.

The chain joins TRBV15 to TRBJ2-7; D may be TRBD1 or TRBD2 (5 bases each). Germline V gene sequence: CDR1 LNHNV, CDR2 YYDKDF (reference sequence). CDR3 length equals 16 residues. Trimming shortened V by 5 bases and J by 0 bases, and 17 bases separated the two germline ends. The CDR3 protein is CATSLDRGLSSYEQYV. The CDR3 DNA follows: TGTGCCACCAGCCTAGACCGGGGCCTCAGCTCCTACGAGCAGTACGTC.

This clonotype was counted at least ten times. V and J are TRBV7-2 and TRBJ2-7; no firm D call. V lost 5 bases, J lost 2 bases, and 13 bases lay in between. The germline CDR1 and CDR2 sequences are SGHTA and FQGNSA. This CDR3 is built from 14 residues. The CDR3 sequence: CASSLWTDAYEQYF. The CDR3 DNA reads as TGTGCCAGCAGCCTTTGGACGGATGCCTACGAGCAGTACTTC.

This clonotype appeared many times. The V call is TRBV7-3, the J call TRBJ2-1; D not certain. The CDR3 length is 14 residues. V lost 3 bases and J lost 0, with 6 bases in between. Germline CDR1 is SGHTA and CDR2 is FQGTGA. The CDR3 loop is CASSFESSYNEQFF. The CDR3 nucleotides are TGTGCCAGCAGCTTCGAGAGCTCCTACAATGAGCAGTTCTTC.

The rearrangement uses TRBV19 and TRBJ2-1; D may match TRBD1 or TRBD2 (6 bases each). Trimming left V 9 bases short and J 10 bases short, with 16 bases between. The CDR3 loop spans 12 amino acids. Germline CDR1 LNHDA, CDR2 SQIVND (reference sequence). The DNA for the CDR3 is TGTGCCAGCAGAACGGGGGCTGGGGAGCAGTTCTTC. This sequence encodes CASRTGAGEQFF.

This clonotype was counted at least ten times. V usage is TRBV29-1 and J usage is TRBJ1-1; D gene unclear. V lost 4 bases and J lost 1, with 13 bases in between. CDR3 length equals 14 residues. Per the germline V gene, CDR1 is SQVTM and CDR2 is ANQGSEA. In DNA form, the CDR3 reads TGCAGCGTTGCAGTTGGCCCGACGAACACTGAAGCTTTCTTT. Encoded protein: CSVAVGPTNTEAFF.

The gene calls are TRBV7-8 and TRBJ2-3; D gene ambiguous. Germline CDR1 is SGHVS and CDR2 is FQNEAQ. Trimming took 0 bases from V and 2 from J, leaving 9 bases between them. The CDR3 spans 15 residues. CDR3 region: CASSLADWDTDTQYF. CDR3 bases: TGTGCCAGCAGCTTAGCTGACTGGGACACAGATACGCAGTATTTT. The complete variable domain, with remaining parts taken from reference TRBV7-8 and TRBJ2-3, reads GAGVSQSPRYKVAKRGQDVALRCDPISGHVSLFWYQQALGQGPEFLTYFQNEAQLDKSGLPSDRFFAERPEGSVSTLKIQRTQQEDSAVYLCASSLADWDTDTQYFGPGTRLTVL.

This clonotype was detected a few times. The V gene is TRBV12-3 or TRBV12-4, the J gene TRBJ1-2; D may be TRBD1 (5 bases). This CDR3 is 13 amino acids long. V was trimmed by 6 bases and J by 4 bases, leaving 12 bases between them. The CDR3 nucleotides are TGTGCCAGCAGCCCTGACAGCACCTATGGCTACACCTTC. Amino acid sequence: CASSPDSTYGYTF.

This clonotype was counted many times. The chain is built from TRBV12-3 or TRBV12-4 and TRBJ1-1; D remains ambiguous. Trimming took off 3 bases at V and 2 bases at J, with 10 bases between the two ends. CDR3 size: 14 residues. The CDR3 is CASSFGPGNTEAFF. The CDR3 DNA reads as TGTGCCAGCAGTTTCGGGCCGGGAAACACTGAAGCTTTCTTT.

This clonotype came up many times. The chain couples TRBV12-3 or TRBV12-4 to TRBJ2-7, with D perhaps matching TRBD1 (5 bases). The CDR3 extends over 12 amino acids. V was pared by 5 bases and J by 9 bases, with 14 bases between. CDR3: CASSPHRIGQYF. The DNA of the CDR3 is TGTGCCAGCAGTCCACACAGGATCGGGCAGTACTTC.

In its sample, this clonotype was seen a few times. The chain carries TRBV10-2 and TRBJ2-7; 12 nucleotides align to TRBD2. Germline V gives CDR1 WSHSY, CDR2 SAAADI. CDR3 size: 15 residues. V gave up 3 bases and J gave up 3 bases; unmatched junction bases: 3. CDR3 nucleotide sequence: TGCGCCAGCAGTGATGGACTAGCGGGGCGCTACGAGCAGTACTTC. Protein: CASSDGLAGRYEQYF.

This clonotype occurred a few times. The V gene is TRBV7-9, the J gene TRBJ2-7; tentatively, D is TRBD2 (5 bases). From germline, CDR1 is SEHNR and CDR2 FQNEAQ (reference sequence). Trimming removed 3 bases at V and 7 bases at J, with 19 bases between. CDR3 length: 15 residues. The CDR3 DNA sequence: TGTGCCAGCAGCTTCCGGGGTTCGGAGTTTAGGGAGCAGTACTTC. Its translation is CASSFRGSEFREQYF.

The table lists this clonotype with many counts. The J gene is TRBJ2-2, the V gene TRBV7-8, with D possibly TRBD1 on 5 matching bases. In germline, CDR1 is SGHVS, CDR2 FQNEAQ. This CDR3 is 17 amino acids long. Trimming pared 0 bases from V and 0 bases from J, leaving 11 bases between. The CDR3 DNA follows: TGTGCCAGCAGCTTAGCGAAAAAGGGGCCGAACACCGGGGAGCTGTTTTTT. Residues: CASSLAKKGPNTGELFF.

V and J are TRBV7-9 and TRBJ2-7; the match to TRBD2 covers 7 bases. The length of the CDR3 is 16 residues. Per the germline V gene, CDR1 is SEHNR and CDR2 is FQNEAQ (reference sequence). Losses at the gene ends were 5 bases for V and 2 bases for J; bases not matched to a gene: 12. The CDR3 reads CASSNHSSGPTYEQYF. Written as DNA, the CDR3 is TGTGCCAGCAGCAATCATTCTAGCGGTCCTACCTACGAGCAGTACTTC.

This clonotype was recorded a few times. V is TRBV7-9 and J is TRBJ1-2; D is ambiguous. The CDR3 is 13 residues long. The germline V gene encodes CDR1 SEHNR and CDR2 FQNEAQ (reference sequence). The V end lost 3 bases, the J end lost 6 bases, and 11 bases lay between the germline ends. The CDR3 DNA sequence: TGTGCCAGCAGCTTGTCAAAACCGGATGGCTACACCTTC. Amino acid sequence: CASSLSKPDGYTF.

In its sample, this clonotype was seen a few times. The chain uses TRBV6-2 or TRBV6-3 and TRBJ2-1, with D unresolved. Per germline, CDR1 MNHEY and CDR2 SVGEGT. The CDR3 is made up of 16 amino acids. V shed 4 bases and J shed 0 bases, with 13 bases lying between them. CDR3 in amino acids: CASSSPTASSYNEQFF. The DNA for the CDR3 is TGTGCCAGCAGTTCCCCGACGGCAAGCTCCTACAATGAGCAGTTCTTC.

This sequence joins TRBV4-3 and TRBJ2-5; D is unclear. CDR3 length equals 16 residues. V was pared by 0 bases and J by 4 bases, with 15 bases between. Germline V lookup: CDR1 LGHNA, CDR2 YSLEER. The CDR3 region has the DNA TGCGCCAGCAGCCAAGACACAAATGGGTTATTAGAGACCCAGTACTTC. This sequence encodes CASSQDTNGLLETQYF.

The genes are TRBV27 and TRBJ2-2; 8 positions match TRBD2. V was pared by 6 bases and J by 5 bases, with 8 bases of the junction left unmatched. This CDR3 has 15 amino acids. CDR1 and CDR2 (germline): MNHEY, SMNVEV (reference sequence). CDR3 protein: CASSSLGGGTGELFF. Written as DNA, the CDR3 is TGTGCCAGCAGCTCGCTGGGCGGGGGGACCGGGGAGCTGTTTTTT.